This TCR beta chain was profiled in a study of CD8 T cells in ankylosing spondylitis. Study findings and constraints: In ankylosing spondylitis blood, a motif of roughly eight highly homologous TCR beta variants appeared characteristic.

As the method for making TCR beta libraries, quantitative 5'-RACE with molecular barcodes was used. TCRdb ran MiXCR on the 5' RACE reads and lists one entry per CDR3 protein. Counted here are around 440,000 distinct CDR3 sequences, roughly 18% occurring once; the ten biggest clones make up just over 1%. Note on this clonotype: Its specificity is not known.

CDR3 length: 15 residues. The germline V and J ends were trimmed by 6 bases and 0 bases, with 15 bases remaining between them. The V gene's germline CDR1 is MGHDK and CDR2 SYGVNS. The rearrangement uses TRBV25-1 and TRBJ2-7, with D perhaps matching TRBD2 (6 bases). The clonotype was recovered from a male donor with ankylosing spondylitis. Sequencing input: blood, either unsorted or a sorted T cell fraction (not recorded which). The CDR3 here is CASRAGGGDSYEQYF. In nucleotides, the CDR3 is TGTGCCAGCAGGGCCGGGGGTGGGGACTCCTACGAGCAGTACTTC.